The clone carrying this T cell receptor (beta chain) was found a few times. These data belong to a study of Graves' ophthalmopathy and Graves' hyperthyroidism. Study summary: Over 18 months of follow-up, stable hyperthyroidism required that no ophthalmopathy appear.

Germline assignment: CDR1 MNHEY and CDR2 SVGAGI. CDR3 length: 15 amino acids. The germline V and J ends were trimmed by 0 bases and 0 bases, with 6 bases remaining between them. Only newly diagnosed hyperthyroidism patients aged 18 to 65, with under 2 months' duration, were enrolled. The authors amplified TCR beta CDR3 regions from RNA transcripts. After a first-round RT-PCR with HTBI primers, a second-round multiplex PCR was run. MiXCR, run by TCRdb on the multiplex PCR reads, gives a single entry per CDR3 protein. The sample lists approximately 1.2 million distinct CDR3 sequences; 35% to 40% were seen once.

The TCR comes from an adult man with Graves' hyperthyroidism. The gene calls are TRBV6-5 and TRBJ1-5, with no clear D. The sample was peripheral blood or thyroid tissue (not recorded which). The CDR3 protein is CASSYSWVSNQPQHF. For the CDR3, the DNA is TGTGCCAGCAGTTACTCGTGGGTTAGCAATCAGCCCCAGCATTTT.